These 8 T cell receptor beta chains came from one sample sequenced in a study of T-cell reconstitution after alpha-beta-depleted transplantation in children. TCRbeta library construction was performed incorporating unique molecular identifiers. TCRdb re-called the PCR reads with MiXCR, one entry per CDR3 protein. The repertoire holds some 200,000 distinct CDR3 sequences, with about 8.8% as singletons. The sequenced sample was PBMCs from the stem cell graft donor, obtained from the stem cell graft. The origin of the receptors is a human donor who donated a stem cell graft to a child with SCID.

At least ten counts were recorded for this clonotype. The V call is TRBV5-1, the J call TRBJ1-1, with D tentatively TRBD1 (5 bases). Germline-derived CDR1 and CDR2 are SGHRS and YFSETQ. The ends were cut back, 4 bases at V and 4 bases at J, with 14 bases in the middle. The CDR3 runs 14 residues. The CDR3 DNA reads TGCGCCAGCAGCCAGCGGGGCGGGGGCACTGAAGCTTTCTTT. Translating it yields CASSQRGGGTEAFF.

There are many counts of this clonotype. The rearrangement joins TRBV6-6 to TRBJ1-6; D gene uncertain. Trimming pared 6 bases from V and 6 bases from J, leaving 9 bases between. This CDR3 spans 13 amino acids. Germline CDR1 is MNHNY and CDR2 is SVGAGI (reference sequence). The CDR3 loop is CASSQWGNSPLHF. The DNA for the CDR3 is TGTGCCAGCAGCCAGTGGGGTAATTCACCCCTCCACTTT.

This clonotype came up many times. The V gene is TRBV7-2, the J gene TRBJ1-1, with 7 bases identical to TRBD1. The CDR3 sequence is 16 residues long. Germline lookup yields CDR1 SGHTA and CDR2 FQGNSA. V dropped 5 bases and J dropped 1; count of bases not matched to a gene: 10. CDR3 nucleotides: TGTGCCAGCAGCCCGGGACAGAGGCCCTCGAACACTGAAGCTTTCTTT. Translation: CASSPGQRPSNTEAFF.

There are a few counts of this clonotype. The V gene is TRBV6-2 or TRBV6-3, the J gene TRBJ1-5; unclear D gene. The germline V gene has CDR1 MNHEY and CDR2 SVGEGT. V gave up 2 bases and J gave up 0 bases, with 5 bases separating them. CDR3 length: 14 amino acids. This CDR3 is CASSYEDSNQPQHF. The CDR3 DNA is TGTGCCAGCAGTTACGAAGATAGCAATCAGCCCCAGCATTTT.

This clonotype was observed at least ten times. The V call is TRBV4-1, the J call TRBJ2-3; no clear D. V shed 1 base and J shed 9 bases, with 11 bases lying between them. In germline, CDR1 is MGHRA, CDR2 YSYEKL. The CDR3 runs to 13 residues. Written as DNA, the CDR3 is TGCGCCAGCAGCCAAGCAATGGTACCAACGCAGTATTTT. Translated, it gives CASSQAMVPTQYF.

This clonotype was observed at least ten times. The rearrangement uses TRBV24-1 and TRBJ2-3; D is uncertain. Trimming took off 3 bases at V and 6 bases at J, with 6 bases between the two ends. The CDR3 length is 12 residues. Looked up from germline, CDR1 is KGHDR and CDR2 is SFDVKD. Here the CDR3 reads CATSDPGDTQYF. CDR3 DNA sequence: TGTGCCACCAGTGATCCGGGCGATACGCAGTATTTT.

The sample holds many counts of this clonotype. The rearrangement uses TRBV12-3 or TRBV12-4 and TRBJ1-3; no reliable D call. Deletions cut 8 bases from V and 0 bases from J, with 11 bases between. This CDR3 has 14 residues. Here the CDR3 reads CASGRASSGNTIYF. The CDR3 nucleotides are TGTGCCAGCGGTAGGGCGAGCTCTGGAAACACCATATATTTT.

The sample holds many counts of this clonotype. CDR3 nucleotide sequence: TGTGCCAGCAGTTACTCGATGCGGGAAGGGGGCACTGAAGCTTTCTTT. Its translation: CASSYSMREGGTEAFF. V usage is TRBV6-5 and J usage is TRBJ1-1, with D possibly matching TRBD1 (6 bases). The CDR3 runs 16 residues. Germline assignment: CDR1 MNHEY and CDR2 SVGAGI. V lost 0 bases and J lost 4, with 15 bases in between.